The 20 T cell receptor beta chains below come from one sample, sequenced in a study of breast tumors, draining lymph nodes, adjacent tissues. Breast cancer patients provided tissue from their axillary draining lymph nodes. TCRdb ran MiXCR on the multiplex PCR reads and lists one entry per CDR3 protein. The sample lists 200,000 or so distinct CDR3 sequences; approximately 31% were seen once. Sequenced: axillary lymph node tissue. These receptors were collected from a female donor with breast cancer. Some clones in this sample may be carry-over from other donors' samples.

This clonotype has at least ten counts. The chain links TRBV3-1 to TRBJ1-2; a possible D gene is TRBD1 (6 bases). This CDR3 has 18 residues. Germline lookup yields CDR1 LGHDT and CDR2 YNNKEL (reference sequence). Trimming cost V 4 bases and J 0 bases, with 21 bases left between them. The CDR3 DNA follows: TGTGCCAGCAGCCCCTACCTCGGGGGGCCTTACTCTAACTATGGCTACACCTTC. Its translation is CASSPYLGGPYSNYGYTF.

This clonotype turned up a few times. The chain has TRBV6-2 or TRBV6-3 and TRBJ2-5; TRBD2 agrees at 10 bases. CDR1 is MNHEY, CDR2 SVGEGT, per germline. The CDR3 is made up of 17 amino acids. With V trimmed by 5 bases and J by 6 bases, 15 bases remained unmatched. The CDR3 here is CASSQGGASGSGKTQYF. The CDR3, as DNA: TGTGCCAGCAGTCAGGGGGGGGCTAGCGGGAGCGGAAAGACCCAGTACTTC.

The chain joins TRBV7-3 to TRBJ1-1; D gene ambiguous. CDR1 SGHTA and CDR2 FQGTGA come from the germline V gene. The CDR3 is made up of 13 amino acids. Trimming pared 2 bases from V and 3 bases from J, leaving 7 bases between. The CDR3 bases are TGTGCCAGCAGCTTATCCGGGGACACTGAAGCTTTCTTT. This encodes CASSLSGDTEAFF.

The chain combines TRBV11-1 with TRBJ2-1; 14 nucleotides line up with TRBD2. V lost 5 bases to trimming and J lost 2 bases; unmatched junction nucleotides: 8. The CDR3 length is 18 residues. Germline CDR1 is SGHAT and CDR2 is FQDESV (reference sequence). CDR3 nucleotides: TGTGCCAGCAGCGCCCTGACTAGCGGGAGGGGCGCCTACAATGAGCAGTTCTTC. Translated, it gives CASSALTSGRGAYNEQFF.

About this clonotype: A much larger clone differs from this one at a single base, so this may be a read error. The chain carries TRBV7-8 and TRBJ2-7; 8 nucleotides align to TRBD1. The CDR3 has 13 residues. The trim removed 11 bases at V and 6 bases at J, leaving 12 bases unmatched. Germline V gene lookup returns CDR1 SGHVS and CDR2 FQNEAQ. CDR3 residues: CAWKAQGASEQYF. The CDR3 bases are TGTGCCTGGAAAGCTCAGGGGGCGTCCGAGCAGTACTTC.

Remarks on this clonotype: A clone one base away is much larger, so this may be a read error. This sequence joins TRBV28 and TRBJ2-1; 13 bases map to TRBD2. The CDR3 extends over 16 amino acids. The V gene's germline CDR1 is MDHEN and CDR2 SYDVKM. The DNA of the CDR3 is TGTGCCAGCAGACAGGGACTAGCGGGGCACTACAGTGAGCAGTTCTTC. Protein: CASRQGLAGHYSEQFF.

This clonotype occurred many times. The chain recombines TRBV4-1 with TRBJ2-5, with 9 bases fitting TRBD2. V gave up 3 bases and J gave up 1 base; unmatched junction bases: 6. This CDR3 has 16 residues. Germline CDR1 MGHRA, CDR2 YSYEKL. The CDR3 DNA reads as TGCGCCAGCAGCCATGTTGCGGGGGGGCGCCAAGAGACCCAGTACTTC. Encoded protein: CASSHVAGGRQETQYF.

The chain couples TRBV20-1 to TRBJ2-3; TRBD2 matches at 8 bases. Per the germline V gene, CDR1 is DFQATT and CDR2 is SNEGSKA (reference sequence). This CDR3 is built from 15 residues. The trim removed 3 bases at V and 7 bases at J, leaving 12 bases unmatched. The CDR3 reads CSASRLAGGGYTQYF. The DNA of the CDR3 is TGCAGTGCTAGTCGACTGGCGGGAGGAGGATATACGCAGTATTTT.

There are a few counts of this clonotype. This chain connects TRBV20-1 to TRBJ1-1; TRBD1 might be the D (5 bases). The ends were cut back, 7 bases at V and 10 bases at J, with 16 bases in the middle. Per germline, CDR1 DFQATT and CDR2 SNEGSKA (reference sequence). This CDR3 is 11 amino acids long. The CDR3 DNA is TGCAGTGAAAGAGTGCAGGGTAGAGCTTTCTTT. Protein sequence: CSERVQGRAFF.

This clonotype was detected ten times or more. The chain joins TRBV5-1 to TRBJ2-3; 9 bases are a match to TRBD2. Per germline, CDR1 SGHRS and CDR2 YFSETQ. Trimming cost V 0 bases and J 0 bases; bases outside gene matches: 5. There are 17 residues in the CDR3. CDR3 in DNA: TGCGCCAGCAGCTTGGCATCGACTAGCGGTAGCACAGATACGCAGTATTTT. It codes for CASSLASTSGSTDTQYF.

This clonotype was seen many times. This rearrangement joins TRBV5-1 to TRBJ2-2, with 11 bases matching TRBD2. The junction had 4 bases not matched to a gene; V was cut back by 7 bases and J by 5 bases. CDR1 and CDR2 from the germline V gene are SGHRS and YFSETQ. The CDR3 consists of 14 residues. CDR3 DNA sequence: TGCGCCAGCTCGGGGACTAGCGGTACCGGGGAGCTGTTTTTT. Its translation is CASSGTSGTGELFF.

This clonotype was detected ten times or more. V is TRBV29-1 and J is TRBJ1-2, with 10 bases matching TRBD1. Losses at the gene ends were 4 bases for V and 7 bases for J; bases not matched to a gene: 15. The CDR3 consists of 16 residues. In germline, CDR1 is SQVTM, CDR2 ANQGSEA. The CDR3 region is CSVGRRGTGQGSGYTF. The CDR3 nucleotides are TGCAGCGTTGGGCGTCGGGGGACGGGACAGGGGAGTGGCTACACCTTC. Combining the CDR3 with reference TRBV29-1 and TRBJ1-2 gives the whole variable domain SAVISQKPSRDICQRGTSLTIQCQVDSQVTMMFWYRQQPGQSLTLIATANQGSEATYESGFVIDKFPISRPNLTFSTLTVSNMSPEDSSIYLCSVGRRGTGQGSGYTFGSGTRLTVV.

The DNA for the CDR3 is TGTGCCAGCAGCTTGATAGCGGGGGCACAAGAGACCCAGTACTTC. Protein product: CASSLIAGAQETQYF. The rearrangement joins TRBV7-3 to TRBJ2-5; 9 nucleotides line up with TRBD2. Unmatched junction bases numbered 4, after V lost 3 bases and J lost 2 bases. Germline V gives CDR1 SGHTA, CDR2 FQGTGA. This CDR3 is 15 amino acids long.

This clonotype was detected a few times. The chain uses TRBV5-5 and TRBJ2-1, with 14 bases matching TRBD2. Germline CDR1 is SGHKS and CDR2 is YYEKEE (reference sequence). Unmatched junction bases numbered 19, after V lost 3 bases and J lost 5 bases. The CDR3 consists of 21 residues. CDR3 loop: CASSSLGRLAGGPKDNNEQFF. The CDR3 DNA follows: TGTGCCAGCAGCTCCCTAGGGAGACTAGCGGGAGGGCCAAAGGACAACAATGAGCAGTTCTTC.

The chain carries TRBV7-2 and TRBJ2-7; TRBD2 might be the D (5 bases). CDR1 is SGHTA and CDR2 is FQGNSA in the germline V gene. This CDR3 has 13 amino acids. V was pared by 5 bases and J by 5 bases, with 13 bases between. Written as DNA, the CDR3 is TGTGCCAGCAGCCTCGGGGAGACCCACGAGCAGTACTTC. Translation gives CASSLGETHEQYF.

The chain combines TRBV5-1 with TRBJ2-1; 13 bases align to TRBD2. V shed 4 bases, J shed 4 bases, and the junction held 5 bases outside the gene matches. The CDR3 spans 16 residues. From germline, CDR1 is SGHRS and CDR2 YFSETQ. DNA of the CDR3: TGCGCCAGCAGCCTCACTAGCGGGGGGGCTTACAATGAGCAGTTCTTC. Residues: CASSLTSGGAYNEQFF.

This clonotype occurred many times. The chain joins TRBV20-1 to TRBJ2-7; D may match TRBD1 or TRBD2 (6 bases each). This CDR3 comprises 16 residues. Germline lookup yields CDR1 DFQATT and CDR2 SNEGSKA (reference sequence). The V end was cut by 7 bases, the J end by 3 bases, with 25 bases between. CDR3 protein: CSDRGAGPEGDYEQYF. CDR3 DNA sequence: TGCAGTGATCGTGGGGCCGGACCGGAGGGGGACTACGAGCAGTACTTC.

This clonotype was counted at least ten times. V is TRBV10-2 and J is TRBJ1-5; 7 positions agree with TRBD1. The CDR3 totals 15 residues. Germline trimming cut 5 bases from V and 5 bases from J; bases unmatched to any gene: 9. Germline loops: CDR1 WSHSY, CDR2 SAAADI. Written as DNA, the CDR3 is TGCGCCAGCAGTCGACAGGGTTCGGTGGATCAGCCCCAGCATTTT. Translated: CASSRQGSVDQPQHF.

This clonotype was recorded at least ten times. The chain couples TRBV7-2 to TRBJ2-5; 7 bases match TRBD2. Looked up from germline, CDR1 is SGHTA and CDR2 is FQGNSA. The CDR3 covers 14 residues. Losses at the gene ends were 4 bases for V and 2 bases for J; bases not matched to a gene: 4. DNA of the CDR3: TGTGCCAGCAGCTGGGGGGGTCAACAAGAGACCCAGTACTTC. Amino acids: CASSWGGQQETQYF.

This clonotype has only a few counts. A single base separates this from a much larger clone, so it may be a read error. The V gene is TRBV7-2, the J gene TRBJ1-5, with D tentatively TRBD1 (6 bases). Per the germline V gene, CDR1 is SGHTA and CDR2 is FQGNSA. The CDR3 runs to 13 residues. The CDR3 sequence: CANSLNRDQPQHF. DNA of the CDR3: TGTGCCAACAGCTTGAACAGGGATCAGCCCCAGCATTTT.